These T cell receptor beta chains were read from a single sample in a study of T cell responses to AZD1222 COVID-19 vaccine. Repertoires were generated with immunoSEQ multiplex PCR, while TCRdb's copy carries only in-frame clones and drops some. The sample consists of approximately 80,000 clones, approximately 85% of them appearing once. Source: peripheral blood, taken 28 days after the second AZD1222 dose. All receptors derive from an adult who received the AZD1222 COVID-19 vaccine. Both conserved end residues are trimmed from each CDR3. Expanded clones are given a class, and other clones once, few, many or no size at all.

v_gene	j_gene	abundance	CDR3aa
TRBV5-1	TRBJ1-1	many	ASSLGAATMNTEAF
TRBV27	TRBJ2-1	.	ASSLLSGGPYNEQF
TRBV5-1	TRBJ1-4	.	ASRVSTNEKLF
TRBV7-3	TRBJ2-1	.	ASSLAGGYNEQF
TRBV10-3	TRBJ1-2	.	ATTGGGLPQSNYGYT
TRBV10-3	TRBJ2-5	.	AISEIPGLAGRIQETQY
TRBV3-1/TRBV3-2	TRBJ1-4	.	ASSHVHTGPGEKLF
TRBV11-3	TRBJ2-1	.	ASSPGQAHNEQF
TRBV28	TRBJ1-2	once	ATGLFYHLGYT
TRBV29-1	TRBJ2-1	.	SVGPDSEQF
TRBV9	TRBJ2-3	.	ASSLGTSGPGDTQY
TRBV24-1	TRBJ2-2	.	ATSDPGQGTTGELF
TRBV19	TRBJ2-2	once	ASSRLTGTSTGELF
TRBV25-1	TRBJ1-2	.	ASSDRGRSGYT
TRBV7-2	TRBJ2-5	.	ASSPSGAKETQY
TRBV2	TRBJ2-2	once	ASSESVGQRSGGGELF
TRBV20-1	TRBJ2-1	.	SASVGLADYNEQF
TRBV5-5	TRBJ1-1	once	ASSFEGTGTEAF
TRBV6-6	TRBJ1-1	once	ASSPGQSRTEAF
TRBV9	TRBJ2-1	.	ASSAAQGLNEQF
TRBV15	TRBJ1-2	.	ATSREGRSYYGYT
TRBV30	TRBJ1-1	.	AWSVRGRRTEAF
TRBV6-5	TRBJ1-1	.	ASSYSPGQPEAF
TRBV30	TRBJ2-7	.	AWRRQGGLSYEQY
TRBV11-2	TRBJ1-1	.	ATKQGPTEAF
TRBV27	TRBJ1-2	.	ASALQPAYGYT
TRBV10-3	TRBJ1-1	.	AISDPGTNTEAF
TRBV15	TRBJ1-5	.	ATSRERGMGQPQH
TRBV6-6	TRBJ2-7	once	ASSYSGGAGYEQY
TRBV18	TRBJ2-7	.	ASSPGLAGGFSYEQY
TRBV28	TRBJ1-4	.	ASRVGPAHEKLF
TRBV5-1	TRBJ1-5	.	ASTGDQPQH
TRBV29-1	TRBJ2-7	.	SALGRGATYEQY
TRBV7-3	TRBJ2-3	.	ASSLYTDTQY
TRBV7-7	TRBJ2-5	.	ASSLQGLRGETQY
TRBV18	TRBJ2-5	.	ASSPDRGKETQY
TRBV3-1/TRBV3-2	TRBJ2-1	.	ASSRPGLSI
TRBV10-3	TRBJ2-6	.	AISPSIGGTPGANVLT
TRBV19	TRBJ1-3	.	ASNPRQGSTIGNTIY
TRBV28	TRBJ1-3	.	ASSFNLGDTIY
TRBV24-1	TRBJ2-7	few	ATSDLTGDEQY
TRBV5-4	TRBJ2-3	.	ASRGEPFSDTQY
TRBV6-4	TRBJ2-2	.	ASSGGQDTGELF
TRBV14	TRBJ2-3	.	ASSQVRFTDTQY
TRBV7-8	TRBJ2-7	.	ASSLDRTYEQY
TRBV10-1	TRBJ2-7	.	ASSESTDSSYEQY